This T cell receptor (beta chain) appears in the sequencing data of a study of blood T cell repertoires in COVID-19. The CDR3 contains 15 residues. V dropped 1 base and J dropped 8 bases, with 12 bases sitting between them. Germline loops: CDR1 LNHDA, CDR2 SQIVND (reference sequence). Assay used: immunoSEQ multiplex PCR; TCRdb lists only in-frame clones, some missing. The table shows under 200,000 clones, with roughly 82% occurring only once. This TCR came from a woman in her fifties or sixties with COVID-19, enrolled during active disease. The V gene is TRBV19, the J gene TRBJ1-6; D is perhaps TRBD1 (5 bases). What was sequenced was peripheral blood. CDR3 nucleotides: TGTGCCAGTAGTATAGTGGGGGGTCGTGATTCACCCCTCCACTTT. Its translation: CASSIVGGRDSPLHF.